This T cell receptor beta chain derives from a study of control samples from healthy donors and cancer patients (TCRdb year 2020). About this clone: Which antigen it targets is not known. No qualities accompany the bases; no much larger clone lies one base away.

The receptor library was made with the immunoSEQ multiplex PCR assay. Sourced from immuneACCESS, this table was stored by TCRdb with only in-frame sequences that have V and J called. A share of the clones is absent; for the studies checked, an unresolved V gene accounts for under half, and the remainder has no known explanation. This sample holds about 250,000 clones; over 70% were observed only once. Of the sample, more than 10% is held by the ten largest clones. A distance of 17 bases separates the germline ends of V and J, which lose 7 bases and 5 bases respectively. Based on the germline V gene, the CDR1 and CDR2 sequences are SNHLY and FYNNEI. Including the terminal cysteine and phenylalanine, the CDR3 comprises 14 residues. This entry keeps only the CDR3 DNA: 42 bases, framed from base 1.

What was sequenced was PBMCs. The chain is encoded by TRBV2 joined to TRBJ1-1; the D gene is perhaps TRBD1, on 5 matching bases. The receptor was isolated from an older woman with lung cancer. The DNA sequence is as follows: TGTGCCAGCAATTTACTCAGGGCGGAAACTGAAGCTTTCTTT. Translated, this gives CASNLLRAETEAFF.